This note documents a single T cell receptor (beta chain) sequence. Its antigen is unknown. No per-base quality is available; no much larger clone lies one base away. The library was made by the immunoSEQ multiplex PCR assay. TCRdb re-hosts the immuneACCESS table, in-frame sequences only. Its copies lack some clones; in the studies checked, an unresolved V gene accounts for under half of them, and the cause for the rest is not known. The sample contains about 79,000 clones, approximately 80% of them found a single time. The top ten clones comprise approximately 5.5% of the sample. The source of the sample is a study of PD-1 blockade in mismatch repair-deficient tumors (dated by TCRdb to about 2017). With regard to the full study: Between late 2013 and late 2016, some 92 consecutive patients with 11 to 13 mismatch repair-deficient cancer types, all previously treated and progressing, were enrolled in the trial. Deep sequencing of TCR CDR3 regions was used to track tumor-associated T cell clones in peripheral blood of patients responding to PD-1 blockade. General conclusions and limits of the study: After pembrolizumab, tumor-resident clones, which were often undetectable in blood before treatment, expanded rapidly and then contracted, generally ahead of radiologic responses.

As encoded in the germline V gene, CDR1 is MDHEN while CDR2 is SYDVKM. Trimming removed 11 bases from V and 2 bases from J, leaving 21 bases between the germline ends. From the cysteine through the phenylalanine, the CDR3 covers 16 amino acids. This entry keeps only the CDR3 DNA: 48 bases, framed from base 1. Mismatch repair deficiency in every enrolled patient was established by polymerase chain reaction or immunohistochemistry. TCR sequencing was performed for a few patients who responded to pembrolizumab therapy. In the phase II trial, pembrolizumab PD-1 blockade was tested prospectively in advanced mismatch repair-deficient cancers, no matter which tissue of origin the cancers came from. Peripheral blood T cell samples were collected serially, before PD-1 blockade began and at several time points afterward. The timing of each blood sample was reported as weeks after the first dose of pembrolizumab.

The receptor was isolated from an adult with mismatch repair-deficient cancer. Sequencing used peripheral blood, obtained 44 weeks after starting pembrolizumab. The sequence links TRBV28 to TRBJ2-2; the D gene is possibly TRBD1, with 6 bases matching. The encoded CDR3 is CAATHRAGANTGELFF. The sequenced DNA is TGTGCCGCCACCCACCGGGCAGGGGCCAACACCGGGGAGCTGTTTTTT. Where the CDR3 stops, the reference TRBV28 and TRBJ2-2 genes take over; the full variable domain is DVKVTQSSRYLVKRTGEKVFLECVQDMDHENMFWYRQDPGLGLRLIYFSYDVKMKEKGDIPEGYSVSREKKERFSLILESASTNQTSMYLCAATHRAGANTGELFFGEGSRLTVL.